This is a list of T cell receptor beta chains from one sample in a study of T cell repertoires in cytomegalovirus infection. TCRdb passed the reads through MiXCR, listing each CDR3 protein once. The sample includes around 250,000 distinct CDR3 sequences, more than 15% of them seen just once. The specimen sequenced was CD8+ T cells from PBMCs. Every receptor here comes from a human donor in good health (CMV status not recorded). Some clones in this sample may be carry-over from other donors' samples. The CDR3 runs from the conserved cysteine through the conserved F or W.

TRBV28 | 15 | CATRPGGGANNEQFF
TRBV5-5 | 15 | CASSFRDRGVNEQFF
TRBV19 | 16 | CASSPLVRGLNNEQFF
TRBV20-1 | 13 | CSASIPGVVEQYF
TRBV7-2 | 16 | CASSLNPGLGDEKLFF
TRBV29-1 | 12 | CSVEGQRETQYF
TRBV20-1 | 14 | CSASVSGPTDTQYF
TRBV29-1 | 14 | CSVEGSGTEYEQYF
TRBV6-1 | 14 | CASRTTGLNSPLHF
TRBV20-1 | 13 | CSASRTQDTEAFF
TRBV12-3/TRBV12-4 | 16 | CASSFSGVAINNEQFF
TRBV29-1 | 15 | CSALTAGAWVEKLFF
TRBV11-1 | 17 | CASSLAPLTSGAYEQYF
TRBV18 | 16 | CASSPSLRGGDTEAFF
TRBV6-5 | 14 | CASSYSGGTDTQYF
TRBV6-6 | 16 | CASSYSGQGSNQPQHF
TRBV7-8 | 19 | CASSPITPTSGGTTDTQYF
TRBV5-8 | 15 | CASSDWTEMNTEAFF
TRBV7-6 | 17 | CASSLAGEGARNQPQHF
TRBV20-1 | 15 | CSARPRAGGVGEQYF
TRBV7-2 | 17 | CASSSVGLESSYNEQFF